The 23 T cell receptor beta chains below all came from one sample that was sequenced in a study of blood T cell repertoires in COVID-19. The repertoire was sequenced with immunoSEQ multiplex PCR; TCRdb's copy has only in-frame clones and lacks some. The repertoire holds about 390,000 clones, with about 89% as singletons. The sequenced sample consisted of peripheral blood. Receptor source: a woman aged 55-70 years with COVID-19, enrolled during active disease.

V and J are TRBV19 and TRBJ1-1; D gene unclear. Deletions cut 6 bases from V and 0 bases from J, with 20 bases between. Germline assignment: CDR1 LNHDA and CDR2 SQIVND (reference sequence). The length of the CDR3 is 17 residues. In DNA, the CDR3 is TGTGCCAGTAGAGAGAACAAACCGGAGGGCATGAACACTGAAGCTTTCTTT. Protein product: CASRENKPEGMNTEAFF. Using reference TRBV19 and TRBJ1-1 for the parts outside the CDR3, the full variable domain is DGGITQSPKYLFRKEGQNVTLSCEQNLNHDAMYWYRQDPGQGLRLIYYSQIVNDFQKGDIAEGYSVSREKKESFPLTVTSAQKNPTAFYLCASRENKPEGMNTEAFFGQGTRLTVV.

The V gene is TRBV30, the J gene TRBJ1-5, with 9 bases identical to TRBD1. Germline V lookup: CDR1 GTSNPN, CDR2 SVGIG (reference sequence). V was pared by 6 bases and J by 7 bases, with 10 bases of the junction left unmatched. The CDR3 loop spans 14 amino acids. For the CDR3, the DNA is TGTGCCTGTTCCGTACAGGGGGCAAGGCAGCCCCAGCATTTT. Translated: CACSVQGARQPQHF.

This chain uses TRBV2 with TRBJ2-7; D unclear. Trimming shortened V by 7 bases and J by 5 bases, and 18 bases separated the two germline ends. Germline assignment: CDR1 SNHLY and CDR2 FYNNEI. The CDR3 length is 14 residues. This CDR3 is CASKSVQIFHEQYF. In DNA form, the CDR3 reads TGTGCCAGCAAATCCGTACAGATTTTTCACGAGCAGTACTTC.

V is TRBV4-2 and J is TRBJ2-3; TRBD2 matches at 14 bases. Germline trimming cut 6 bases from V and 1 base from J; bases unmatched to any gene: 9. Per the germline V gene, CDR1 is LGHNA and CDR2 is YNFKEQ. This CDR3 comprises 18 residues. CDR3 region: CASSQSGTSGGRTDTQYF. DNA of the CDR3: TGTGCCAGCAGTCAAAGCGGGACTAGCGGGGGACGCACAGATACGCAGTATTTT.

V gene TRBV30 combines with J gene TRBJ1-1; D gene unclear. V shed 0 bases and J shed 2 bases, with 7 bases lying between them. The CDR3 has 13 amino acids. Germline V gives CDR1 GTSNPN, CDR2 SVGIG (reference sequence). The CDR3 loop reads CAWSVLPNTEAFF. Here the CDR3 DNA reads TGTGCCTGGAGTGTACTCCCCAACACTGAAGCTTTCTTT. The whole variable domain, remainder taken from reference TRBV30 and TRBJ1-1, is SQTIHQWPATLVQPVGSPLSLECTVEGTSNPNLYWYRQAAGRGLQLLFYSVGIGQISSEVPQNLSASRPQDRQFILSSKKLLLSDSGFYLCAWSVLPNTEAFFGQGTRLTVV.

This chain joins TRBV16 and TRBJ2-7, with TRBD1 matching over 8 bases. There are 16 residues in the CDR3. The V segment lost 0 bases and the J segment 3 bases; nucleotides outside the gene matches: 7. Per the germline V gene, CDR1 is KGHSY and CDR2 is FQNENV. DNA of the CDR3: TGTGCCAGCAGCCAATCCCCGACAGGGGCACTCTACGAGCAGTACTTC. The encoded protein is CASSQSPTGALYEQYF.

The chain uses TRBV12-5 and TRBJ1-5; no firm D call. In germline, CDR1 is LGHNT, CDR2 FRNRAP. CDR3 length: 14 amino acids. V lost 9 bases and J lost 2, with 14 bases in between. CDR3 DNA: TGTGCTAGCTCGCCGGGGTGGGGCAATCAGCCCCAGCATTTT. The encoded protein is CASSPGWGNQPQHF.

The chain has TRBV15 and TRBJ2-1, with a weak D call TRBD1 (6 bases). CDR1 and CDR2 (germline): LNHNV, YYDKDF (reference sequence). This CDR3 is 15 amino acids long. V lost 0 bases to trimming and J lost 6 bases, with 12 bases between them. DNA of the CDR3: TGTGCCACCAGCAGAGATATGGACAGAGTCAATGAGCAGTTCTTC. The encoded protein is CATSRDMDRVNEQFF.

V usage is TRBV19 and J usage is TRBJ2-1; 9 bases map to TRBD1. This CDR3 comprises 16 residues. Germline CDR1 LNHDA, CDR2 SQIVND (reference sequence). The V gene end was trimmed by 10 bases and the J gene end by 5 bases; junction bases not matched to a gene: 15. CDR3 DNA sequence: TGTGCCACATACCAACAGGGGGCTGTTTCAAACAATGAGCAGTTCTTC. Protein product: CATYQQGAVSNNEQFF.

The gene calls are TRBV6-5 and TRBJ2-7, with D possibly being TRBD1 (6 bases). V lost 8 bases to trimming and J lost 0 bases, with 14 bases between them. The CDR3 totals 14 residues. CDR1 and CDR2 from the germline V gene are MNHEY and SVGAGI. In DNA form, the CDR3 reads TGTGCCAGCGCCTTAAACAGGGCCTCCTACGAGCAGTACTTC. It specifies CASALNRASYEQYF.

The chain is built from TRBV6-5 and TRBJ1-5, with 7 bases aligning to TRBD1. The CDR3 has 14 residues. Germline values: CDR1 MNHEY, CDR2 SVGAGI. V trimming: 4 bases; J trimming: 4 bases; junction bases outside the gene matches: 4. Here the CDR3 DNA reads TGTGCCAGCAGTTCACAGGGGTGGAATCAGCCCCAGCATTTT. This gives the protein CASSSQGWNQPQHF.

This CDR3 is CASSPPGIPGSYNSPLHF. CDR3 nucleotides: TGTGCCAGCTCACCACCAGGTATACCGGGGTCCTATAATTCACCCCTCCACTTT. J is TRBJ1-6 and V is TRBV18, with D unclear. The CDR3 length is 18 residues. Germline V lookup: CDR1 KGHSH, CDR2 LQKENI. V lost 0 bases and J 1 base, leaving 13 bases between the germline ends.

In its sample, this clone was seen a few times. This chain connects TRBV7-9 to TRBJ2-5; the match to TRBD1 covers 7 bases. This CDR3 contains 18 residues. Germline V gives CDR1 SEHNR, CDR2 FQNEAQ (reference sequence). V gave up 2 bases and J gave up 0 bases; unmatched junction bases: 12. DNA for the CDR3: TGTGCCAGCAGCTTACCCCTTACGCCCGGACAGGACCAAGAGACCCAGTACTTC. This sequence encodes CASSLPLTPGQDQETQYF.

The chain employs TRBV11-1 and TRBJ2-7; 11 nucleotides line up with TRBD1. V lost 8 bases to trimming and J lost 2 bases; unmatched junction nucleotides: 2. The CDR3 runs to 13 residues. Germline loops: CDR1 SGHAT, CDR2 FQDESV (reference sequence). The CDR3: CASGTGGPYEQYF. For the CDR3, the DNA is TGTGCCAGCGGGACAGGGGGTCCCTACGAGCAGTACTTC.

Comment on this clone: An end of the junction differs from the germline gene, which may be a read error. This chain connects TRBV28 to TRBJ1-5; 8 nucleotides match TRBD1. The V gene's germline CDR1 is MDHEN and CDR2 SYDVKM. The CDR3 extends over 17 amino acids. In nucleotides, the CDR3 is TGTGCCAGCAGGACCACAACACCGGGACAGGATAGTCAGCACCAGCATTTT. This gives the protein CASRTTTPGQDSQHQHF.

The chain carries TRBV9 and TRBJ2-5, with TRBD2 identical over 14 bases. Per germline, CDR1 SGDLS and CDR2 YYNGEE. Losses at the gene ends were 0 bases for V and 3 bases for J; bases not matched to a gene: 4. There are 17 residues in the CDR3. The CDR3 here is CASSVGTSGGQKETQYF. The CDR3 nucleotides are TGTGCCAGCAGCGTAGGGACTAGCGGGGGGCAGAAAGAGACCCAGTACTTC.

The chain uses TRBV25-1 and TRBJ1-1; D may be TRBD1 (5 bases). The CDR3 extends over 18 amino acids. The germline gives CDR1 MGHDK, CDR2 SYGVNS. V lost 3 bases, J lost 0 bases, and 20 bases lay in between. CDR3 loop: CASSDLGGRGTMNTEAFF. CDR3 nucleotides: TGTGCCAGCAGTGATTTGGGGGGTAGAGGCACTATGAACACTGAAGCTTTCTTT.

V usage is TRBV6-1 and J usage is TRBJ1-6, with TRBD1 matching 9 bases. Germline CDR1 is MNHNS and CDR2 is SASEGT. CDR3 length equals 16 residues. The V gene end was trimmed by 0 bases and the J gene end by 9 bases; junction bases not matched to a gene: 6. The DNA for the CDR3 is TGTGCCAGCAGTGAAGCGTTGGGACAGGGCCTTTCACCCCTCCACTTT. Protein: CASSEALGQGLSPLHF.

As regards this clone: This CDR3 is also generated by other DNA sequences in the sample. This CDR3 is CASSFQGGNTEAFF. The CDR3 nucleotides read TGTGCCAGCAGCTTTCAAGGGGGGAACACTGAAGCTTTCTTT. The rearrangement links TRBV7-2 to TRBJ1-1, with a possible D match to TRBD1 (6 bases). Germline CDR1 and CDR2: SGHTA and FQGNSA. This CDR3 has 14 amino acids. Trimming removed 3 bases from V and 1 base from J, with 9 bases in between.

This chain connects TRBV18 to TRBJ1-1, with 7 bases identical to TRBD1. V shed 3 bases, J shed 1 base, and the junction held 5 bases outside the gene matches. Germline V lookup: CDR1 KGHSH, CDR2 LQKENI. The CDR3 consists of 15 residues. CDR3: CASSPGTVPNTEAFF. CDR3 DNA sequence: TGTGCCAGCTCACCGGGGACAGTTCCGAACACTGAAGCTTTCTTT.

The chain has TRBV6-5 and TRBJ2-7; TRBD1 aligns across 7 bases. The CDR3 extends over 13 amino acids. V trimming: 7 bases; J trimming: 3 bases; junction bases outside the gene matches: 6. Germline assignment: CDR1 MNHEY and CDR2 SVGAGI. CDR3 sequence reads: CASTYRGGYEQYF. The CDR3 DNA reads TGTGCCAGCACCTACAGGGGCGGCTACGAGCAGTACTTC.

The CDR3 DNA is TGTGCCAGCAGCCCACGGACTAGCGGGAGAAAAGCCGGGGAGCTGTTTTTT. The encoded protein is CASSPRTSGRKAGELFF. V usage is TRBV11-2 and J usage is TRBJ2-2; 13 bases match TRBD2. The junction had 9 bases not matched to a gene; V was cut back by 5 bases and J by 6 bases. Germline-derived CDR1 and CDR2 are SGHAT and FQNNGV. This CDR3 has 17 amino acids.

The rearrangement links TRBV3-1 (or the pseudogene TRBV3-2) to TRBJ1-4; TRBD1 might be the D (6 bases). This CDR3 comprises 14 residues. Trimming removed 0 bases from V and 14 bases from J, with 16 bases in between. The germline CDR1 and CDR2 sequences are LGHDT and YNNKEL (reference sequence). The CDR3 DNA follows: TGTGCCAGCAGCCAAGATAAACGGACAGTCCCCCTGTTTTTT. Translated, it gives CASSQDKRTVPLFF.